Below are 30 T cell receptor beta chains sequenced from a single sample in a study of technical replicates of blood from a handful of donors. Measured with immunoSEQ multiplex PCR; TCRdb has only the in-frame clones, and not every one. The repertoire holds tens of thousands of clones, with under 97% as singletons. Sequenced material: T cells isolated from PBMCs. Receptor source: a human donor in good health.

The chain links TRBV2 to TRBJ2-3; no firm D call. Trimming shortened V by 6 bases and J by 6 bases, and 13 bases separated the two germline ends. Germline loops: CDR1 SNHLY, CDR2 FYNNEI. CDR3 size: 13 residues. The CDR3 DNA follows: TGTGCCAGCAGCGCGCAGTTGGAGGATACGCAGTATTTT. As protein: CASSAQLEDTQYF.

The chain couples TRBV7-3 to TRBJ1-1; D uncertain. Germline V gene data show CDR1 as SGHTA and CDR2 as FQGTGA. The CDR3 loop spans 12 amino acids. The germline V and J ends were trimmed by 3 bases and 0 bases, with 2 bases remaining between them. The CDR3 DNA is TGTGCCAGCAGCTTCGTGAACACTGAAGCTTTCTTT. It specifies CASSFVNTEAFF.

This sequence joins TRBV7-9 and TRBJ2-1; TRBD2 agrees at 10 bases. The CDR3 has 15 residues. V lost 2 bases and J lost 7; bases outside the gene matches: 5. The germline V gene encodes CDR1 SEHNR and CDR2 FQNEAQ (reference sequence). The CDR3 DNA is TGTGCCAGCAGCTTAACGGGGACTAGCGTTAATGAGCAGTTCTTC. Translation gives CASSLTGTSVNEQFF.

This clone was seen once. This chain connects TRBV15 to TRBJ2-1, with unresolved D. Germline lookup yields CDR1 LNHNV and CDR2 YYDKDF (reference sequence). V was clipped by 0 bases and J by 10 bases, with 13 bases between them. The CDR3 sequence is 14 residues long. Here the CDR3 DNA reads TGTGCCACCAGCAGAGATCCCGGCGGAGTAGAGCAGTTCTTC. Translation: CATSRDPGGVEQFF. Together with reference TRBV15 and TRBJ2-1, the CDR3 gives the full variable domain: DAMVIQNPRYQVTQFGKPVTLSCSQTLNHNVMYWYQQKSSQAPKLLFHYYDKDFNNEADTPDNFQSRRPNTSFCFLDIRSPGLGDTAMYLCATSRDPGGVEQFFGPGTRLTVL.

This sequence joins TRBV30 and TRBJ2-1; D is perhaps TRBD1 (5 bases). The V gene lost 3 bases and the J gene lost 9 bases, with 15 bases spanning the gap. From germline, CDR1 is GTSNPN and CDR2 SVGIG (reference sequence). This CDR3 has 13 residues. In DNA, the CDR3 is TGTGCCTGGAGGCCTCTAAATCAGGGTGAGCAGTTCTTC. Translating it yields CAWRPLNQGEQFF. Full variable domain (rest looked up from reference TRBV30 and TRBJ2-1): SQTIHQWPATLVQPVGSPLSLECTVEGTSNPNLYWYRQAAGRGLQLLFYSVGIGQISSEVPQNLSASRPQDRQFILSSKKLLLSDSGFYLCAWRPLNQGEQFFGPGTRLTVL.

CDR3 region: CASSFRPLTEVSGNTIYF. CDR3 coding DNA: TGCGCCAGCTCGTTTCGACCTCTCACGGAGGTCTCTGGAAACACCATATATTTT. The chain combines TRBV5-1 with TRBJ1-3, with D uncertain. The CDR3 is 18 residues long. The V gene lost 7 bases and the J gene lost 0 bases, with 23 bases spanning the gap. Germline CDR1 is SGHRS and CDR2 is YFSETQ.

The chain is built from TRBV5-4 and TRBJ2-1; unclear D gene. This CDR3 has 12 residues. The V end lost 1 base, the J end lost 5 bases, and 4 bases lay between the germline ends. Germline V lookup: CDR1 SGHNT, CDR2 YYREEE (reference sequence). The CDR3 region has the DNA TGTGCCAGCAGCTTGAGCGACAATGAGCAGTTCTTC. Amino acid sequence: CASSLSDNEQFF.

The V and J genes are TRBV6-5 and TRBJ2-6; no reliable D call. Germline V gene sequence: CDR1 MNHEY, CDR2 SVGAGI. The V end was cut by 7 bases, the J end by 1 base, with 11 bases between. The CDR3 contains 15 residues. CDR3 residues: CASTLTRSGANVLTF. CDR3 bases: TGTGCCAGCACCCTTACGCGGTCTGGGGCCAACGTCCTGACTTTC.

The chain carries TRBV5-1 and TRBJ2-7, with TRBD2 identical over 8 bases. Looked up from germline, CDR1 is SGHRS and CDR2 is YFSETQ. V was pared by 4 bases and J by 2 bases, with 5 bases of the junction left unmatched. The CDR3 runs 14 residues. The CDR3 DNA follows: TGCGCCAGCAGCCACGGGGGGGGGCCCTACGAGCAGTACTTC. Amino acids: CASSHGGGPYEQYF.

The rearrangement joins TRBV29-1 to TRBJ1-5; no clear D gene. Trimming shortened V by 4 bases and J by 8 bases, and 15 bases separated the two germline ends. CDR1 SQVTM and CDR2 ANQGSEA come from the germline V gene. CDR3 length: 13 residues. The CDR3 reads CSVGESANEPQHF. The CDR3 bases are TGCAGCGTTGGGGAGTCTGCAAATGAGCCCCAGCATTTT.

The chain links TRBV5-5 to TRBJ1-4; D is unclear. The CDR3 sequence is 14 residues long. The germline V gene has CDR1 SGHKS and CDR2 YYEKEE (reference sequence). The V end was cut by 4 bases, the J end by 8 bases, with 15 bases between. Here the CDR3 reads CASSHPSTGEKLFF. The CDR3 DNA follows: TGTGCCAGCAGCCACCCTTCTACGGGGGAAAAACTGTTTTTT.

The CDR3 DNA follows: TGTGCCACCAGCAGAGGGACAGGACGGACCTACGAGCAGTACTTC. It specifies CATSRGTGRTYEQYF. The chain carries TRBV15 and TRBJ2-7; TRBD1 agrees at 7 bases. J gave up 2 bases and V 1 base, and 5 bases lay outside the gene matches. The CDR3 covers 15 residues. Looked up from germline, CDR1 is LNHNV and CDR2 is YYDKDF (reference sequence).

The chain joins TRBV4-2 to TRBJ2-3; 12 bases fit TRBD1. V shed 2 bases and J 6 bases; nucleotides not matched to a gene: 9. The V gene's germline CDR1 is LGHNA and CDR2 YNFKEQ. The CDR3 consists of 17 residues. This CDR3 reads CASSQTGTGGAGDTQYF. As DNA, the CDR3 is TGTGCCAGCAGCCAAACCGGGACAGGGGGCGCAGGGGATACGCAGTATTTT.

The V gene is TRBV28, the J gene TRBJ1-1; D unresolved. Germline CDR1 is MDHEN and CDR2 is SYDVKM. The CDR3 is made up of 15 amino acids. V dropped 5 bases and J dropped 0 bases, with 13 bases sitting between them. DNA for the CDR3: TGTGCCAGCAGTCCCTTCGGGCGGGTGAACACTGAAGCTTTCTTT. Translated, it gives CASSPFGRVNTEAFF.

The V and J genes are TRBV5-5 and TRBJ2-2; 8 positions match TRBD1. V dropped 6 bases and J dropped 4; count of bases not matched to a gene: 14. This CDR3 region has 17 residues. Germline loops: CDR1 SGHKS, CDR2 YYEKEE (reference sequence). CDR3 DNA sequence: TGTGCCAGCATCATAGATCGACCTACAGGGGGCACCGGGGAGCTGTTTTTT. Protein: CASIIDRPTGGTGELFF.

This clone was counted a single time. This chain joins TRBV9 and TRBJ1-4; 7 bases agree with TRBD1. CDR3 length: 17 amino acids. CDR1 is SGDLS and CDR2 is YYNGEE in the germline V gene. Trimming cost V 0 bases and J 6 bases; bases outside gene matches: 11. The CDR3 bases are TGTGCCAGCAGCGTAGCACCCAGACAGGGTTTTGATGAAAAACTGTTTTTT. Translating gives CASSVAPRQGFDEKLFF.

This clone has just one count. The J gene is TRBJ1-1, the V gene TRBV9, with 9 bases that match TRBD1. Germline loops: CDR1 SGDLS, CDR2 YYNGEE. V lost 4 bases to trimming and J lost 7 bases; unmatched junction nucleotides: 5. CDR3 length: 13 residues. For the CDR3, the DNA is TGTGCCAGCAGCCCGAGGACAGGGGTTGAAGCTTTCTTT. Amino acid sequence: CASSPRTGVEAFF.

Only one count was recorded for this clone. The chain links TRBV19 to TRBJ2-7, with D possibly being TRBD2 (6 bases). This CDR3 comprises 14 residues. The germline CDR1 and CDR2 sequences are LNHDA and SQIVND (reference sequence). The ends were cut back, 4 bases at V and 3 bases at J, with 13 bases in the middle. CDR3 sequence reads: CASSTTPAGYEQYF. The CDR3, as DNA: TGTGCCAGTAGTACAACCCCAGCGGGCTACGAGCAGTACTTC.

This chain joins TRBV2 and TRBJ2-2; tentatively, D is TRBD1 (5 bases). There are 14 residues in the CDR3. Germline assignment: CDR1 SNHLY and CDR2 FYNNEI. The V and J ends lost 8 bases and 1 base respectively, with 11 bases between them. As DNA, the CDR3 is TGTGCCAGCGTGGGGCCAGAGAACACCGGGGAGCTGTTTTTT. Its protein is CASVGPENTGELFF.

V and J are TRBV6-4 and TRBJ1-1; the match to TRBD1 covers 10 bases. V gave up 6 bases and J gave up 2 bases; unmatched junction bases: 6. This CDR3 spans 15 amino acids. CDR1 MRHNA and CDR2 SNTAGT come from the germline V gene. In DNA form, the CDR3 reads TGTGCCAGCAGCAGAGACAGGGGGCTAAACACTGAAGCTTTCTTT. Translating it yields CASSRDRGLNTEAFF.

The chain is built from TRBV5-6 and TRBJ2-1; the D gene is possibly TRBD1 (6 bases). CDR1 and CDR2 (germline): SGHDT, YYEEEE. The CDR3 sequence is 13 residues long. Trimming left V 2 bases short and J 7 bases short, with 10 bases between. The DNA for the CDR3 is TGTGCCAGCAGCTTCGGGACAAGGAATGAGCAGTTCTTC. Translation: CASSFGTRNEQFF. The entire variable domain, with the rest obtained from reference TRBV5-6 and TRBJ2-1, is as follows: DAGVTQSPTHLIKTRGQQVTLRCSPKSGHDTVSWYQQALGQGPQFIFQYYEEEERQRGNFPDRFSGHQFPNYSSELNVNALLLGDSALYLCASSFGTRNEQFFGPGTRLTVL.

The chain couples TRBV9 to TRBJ1-4; the D gene is possibly TRBD1 (6 bases). Germline V gene sequence: CDR1 SGDLS, CDR2 YYNGEE. Trimming took off 3 bases at V and 0 bases at J, with 12 bases between the two ends. This CDR3 comprises 16 residues. As DNA, the CDR3 is TGTGCCAGCAGCGCGACAGGTTTTGCAACTAATGAAAAACTGTTTTTT. Its protein is CASSATGFATNEKLFF.

This clone was seen a single time. V is TRBV10-3 and J is TRBJ1-4, with TRBD1 as a possible D gene (5 bases). Per germline, CDR1 ENHRY and CDR2 SYGVKD. Trimming shortened V by 2 bases and J by 4 bases, and 8 bases separated the two germline ends. CDR3 length equals 14 residues. The CDR3 protein is CAISEGAVNEKLFF. The CDR3 DNA reads TGTGCCATCAGTGAGGGGGCAGTTAATGAAAAACTGTTTTTT.

CDR3 bases: TGTGCCAGCACCGGGACTAGCCGTTACAATGAGCAGTTCTTC. Its translation: CASTGTSRYNEQFF. This chain joins TRBV27 and TRBJ2-1, with TRBD2 matching 9 bases. In germline, CDR1 is MNHEY, CDR2 SMNVEV (reference sequence). CDR3 size: 14 residues. Trimming at V came to 7 bases and at J to 4 bases, leaving 5 bases not matched to a gene.

The V gene is TRBV7-9, the J gene TRBJ2-7, with TRBD1 identical over 8 bases. Per germline, CDR1 SEHNR and CDR2 FQNEAQ (reference sequence). The CDR3 is 14 amino acids. V was pared by 3 bases and J by 1 base, with 2 bases of the junction left unmatched. CDR3 in DNA: TGTGCCAGCAGCTTCCGGGACAGGTCCTACGAGCAGTACTTC. Translating it yields CASSFRDRSYEQYF.

The chain has TRBV6-1 and TRBJ1-1; D not resolved. Germline V CDR1 and CDR2: MNHNS, SASEGT. The CDR3 is made up of 13 amino acids. V was cut by 8 bases and J by 4 bases, with 14 bases left in between. CDR3 amino acids: CASRSGWVTEAFF. DNA for the CDR3: TGTGCCAGCCGGTCGGGGTGGGTCACTGAAGCTTTCTTT.

This clone was recorded once. The chain uses TRBV19 and TRBJ2-2; D perhaps matches TRBD1 (6 bases). The ends were cut back, 7 bases at V and 5 bases at J, with 17 bases in the middle. Germline V gene lookup returns CDR1 LNHDA and CDR2 SQIVND (reference sequence). The CDR3 is 15 amino acids. Here the CDR3 DNA reads TGTGCCAGTATGGCCAGAGGACAGAATACCGGGGAGCTGTTTTTT. It specifies CASMARGQNTGELFF.

The chain carries TRBV18 and TRBJ2-1; perhaps TRBD1 as D (5 bases). Per germline, CDR1 KGHSH and CDR2 LQKENI. The V gene lost 2 bases and the J gene lost 5 bases, with 10 bases spanning the gap. The CDR3 is 14 amino acids. The CDR3 sequence is CASSPTGRDNEQFF. CDR3 nucleotides: TGTGCCAGCTCACCAACTGGCAGGGACAATGAGCAGTTCTTC.

This chain links TRBV7-9 with TRBJ2-5, with 10 positions matching TRBD1. The V segment lost 5 bases and the J segment 5 bases; nucleotides outside the gene matches: 8. This CDR3 has 15 residues. Germline CDR1 reads SEHNR; CDR2 reads FQNEAQ (reference sequence). The CDR3 region is CASSMRDRGGETQYF. The CDR3 region has the DNA TGTGCCAGCAGCATGAGGGACAGGGGAGGTGAGACCCAGTACTTC.

V and J are TRBV29-1 and TRBJ2-1; 10 positions agree with TRBD2. The CDR3 length is 17 residues. V lost 6 bases to trimming and J lost 4 bases; unmatched junction nucleotides: 15. Germline assignment: CDR1 SQVTM and CDR2 ANQGSEA. The CDR3 DNA sequence: TGCAGCGTAAATAGAGCTTTTACTAGCGGGACGTACAATGAGCAGTTCTTC. Translation: CSVNRAFTSGTYNEQFF.